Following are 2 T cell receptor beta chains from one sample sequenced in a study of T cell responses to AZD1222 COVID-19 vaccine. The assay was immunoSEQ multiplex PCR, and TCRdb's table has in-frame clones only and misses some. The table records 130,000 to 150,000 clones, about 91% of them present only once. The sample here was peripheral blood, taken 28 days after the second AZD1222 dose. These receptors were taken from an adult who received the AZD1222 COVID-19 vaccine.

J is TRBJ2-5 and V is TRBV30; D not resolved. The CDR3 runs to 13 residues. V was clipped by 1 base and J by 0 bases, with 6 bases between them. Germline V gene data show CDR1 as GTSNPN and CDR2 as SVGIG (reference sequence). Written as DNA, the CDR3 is TGTGCCTGGAGTGGCAGTAACCAAGAGACCCAGTACTTC. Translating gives CAWSGSNQETQYF.

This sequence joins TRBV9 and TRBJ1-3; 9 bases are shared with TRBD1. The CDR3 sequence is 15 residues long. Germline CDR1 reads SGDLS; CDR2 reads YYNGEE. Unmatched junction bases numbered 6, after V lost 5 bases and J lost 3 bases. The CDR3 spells CASRPRTGVGNTIYF. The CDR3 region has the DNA TGTGCCAGCAGACCACGGACAGGGGTTGGAAACACCATATATTTT.